This TCR beta chain was captured in a study of blood T cell repertoires in COVID-19. Whole-study context: Italy, Spain and the United States were the sources of the convalescent and acute COVID-19 samples.

CDR1 and CDR2 (germline): MNHEY, SVGAGI. Deletions cut 4 bases from V and 0 bases from J, with 8 bases between. The CDR3 sequence is 14 residues long. Per the original data handling: From reference gene primer amplification, estimates of nucleated cell counts were derived. This table comes from immunoSEQ multiplex PCR, and its TCRdb copy is limited to in-frame clones, with some not included. V, J and clone size were drawn from that table, and D and trimming were deduced from the DNA. Here the sample spans roughly 240,000 clones, almost 85% being singletons. Participants were aged about 18 to 100 years from approximately 24 US areas. Cohorts were based on clinical histories the participants reported.

The sequence was obtained from a woman between 50 and 59 years old with acute COVID-19. The sequenced sample consisted of PBMCs or T cells enriched from blood (not recorded which). The chain combines TRBV6-5 with TRBJ2-3; no firm D call. The CDR3 region is CASSLAPSTDTQYF. The CDR3 bases are TGTGCCAGCAGTTTGGCCCCTAGCACAGATACGCAGTATTTT.